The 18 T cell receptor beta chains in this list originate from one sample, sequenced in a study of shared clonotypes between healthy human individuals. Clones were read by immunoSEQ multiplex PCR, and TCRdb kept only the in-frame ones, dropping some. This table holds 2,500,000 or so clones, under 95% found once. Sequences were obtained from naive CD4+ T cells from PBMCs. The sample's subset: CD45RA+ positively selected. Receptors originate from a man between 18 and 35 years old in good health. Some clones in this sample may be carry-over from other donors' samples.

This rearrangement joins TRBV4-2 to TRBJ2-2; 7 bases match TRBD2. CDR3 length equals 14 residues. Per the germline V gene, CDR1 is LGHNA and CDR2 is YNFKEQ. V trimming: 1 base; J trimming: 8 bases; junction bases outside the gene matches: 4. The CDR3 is CASSQGAGRGELFF. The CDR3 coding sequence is TGTGCCAGCAGCCAAGGAGCGGGGCGAGGGGAGCTGTTTTTT.

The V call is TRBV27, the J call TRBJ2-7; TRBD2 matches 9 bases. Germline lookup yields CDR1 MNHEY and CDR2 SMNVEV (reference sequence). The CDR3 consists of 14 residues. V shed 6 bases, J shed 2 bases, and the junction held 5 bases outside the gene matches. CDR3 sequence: CASSAGTSPYEQYF. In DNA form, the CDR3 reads TGTGCCAGCAGCGCCGGGACTAGCCCCTACGAGCAGTACTTC.

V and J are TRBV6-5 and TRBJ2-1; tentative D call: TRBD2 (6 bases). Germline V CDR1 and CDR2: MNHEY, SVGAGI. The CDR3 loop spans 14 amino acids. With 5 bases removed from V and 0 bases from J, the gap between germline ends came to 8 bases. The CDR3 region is CASSTTSSYNEQFF. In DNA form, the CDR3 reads TGTGCCAGCAGTACGACTAGCTCCTACAATGAGCAGTTCTTC.

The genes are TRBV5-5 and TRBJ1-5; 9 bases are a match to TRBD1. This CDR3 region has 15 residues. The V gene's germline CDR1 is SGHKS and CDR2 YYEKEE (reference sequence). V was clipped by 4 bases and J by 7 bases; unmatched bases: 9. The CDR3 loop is CASSLTGQGQQPQHF. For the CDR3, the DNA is TGTGCCAGCAGCCTTACGGGACAGGGCCAACAGCCCCAGCATTTT.

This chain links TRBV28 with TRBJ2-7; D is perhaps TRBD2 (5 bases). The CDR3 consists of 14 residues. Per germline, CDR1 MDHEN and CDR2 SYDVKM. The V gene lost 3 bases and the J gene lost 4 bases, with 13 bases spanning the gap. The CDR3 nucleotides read TGTGCCAGCAGTTTGACAATGACGGGATACGAGCAGTACTTC. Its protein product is CASSLTMTGYEQYF.

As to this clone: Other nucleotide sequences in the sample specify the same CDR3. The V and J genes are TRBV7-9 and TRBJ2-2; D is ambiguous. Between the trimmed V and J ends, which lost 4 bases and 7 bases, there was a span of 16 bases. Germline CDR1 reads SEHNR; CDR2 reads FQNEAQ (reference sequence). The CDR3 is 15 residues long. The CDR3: CASSWGVGSDGELFF. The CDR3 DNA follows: TGTGCCAGCAGCTGGGGTGTAGGGTCGGACGGGGAGCTGTTTTTT.

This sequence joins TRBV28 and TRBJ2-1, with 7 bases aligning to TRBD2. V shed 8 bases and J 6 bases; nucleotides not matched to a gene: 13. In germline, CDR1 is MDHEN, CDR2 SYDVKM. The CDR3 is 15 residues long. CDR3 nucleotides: TGTGCCAGCTACAGGACGCGGGAGAAATCCAATGAGCAGTTCTTC. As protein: CASYRTREKSNEQFF.

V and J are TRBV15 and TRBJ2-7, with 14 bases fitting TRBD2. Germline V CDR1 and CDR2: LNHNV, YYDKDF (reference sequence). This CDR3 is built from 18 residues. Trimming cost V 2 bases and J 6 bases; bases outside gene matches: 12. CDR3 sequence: CATSRNGTSGSTPREQYF. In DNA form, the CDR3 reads TGTGCCACCAGCAGAAACGGGACTAGCGGGAGTACTCCTCGCGAGCAGTACTTC.

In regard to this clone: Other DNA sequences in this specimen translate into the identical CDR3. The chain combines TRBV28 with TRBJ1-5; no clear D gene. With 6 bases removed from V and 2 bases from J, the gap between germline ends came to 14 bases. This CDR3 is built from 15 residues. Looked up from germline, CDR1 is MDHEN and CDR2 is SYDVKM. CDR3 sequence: CASSLDSLGNQPQHF. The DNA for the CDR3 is TGTGCCAGCAGCCTGGACTCCCTCGGCAATCAGCCCCAGCATTTT. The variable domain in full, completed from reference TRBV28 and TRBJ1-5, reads DVKVTQSSRYLVKRTGEKVFLECVQDMDHENMFWYRQDPGLGLRLIYFSYDVKMKEKGDIPEGYSVSREKKERFSLILESASTNQTSMYLCASSLDSLGNQPQHFGDGTRLSIL.

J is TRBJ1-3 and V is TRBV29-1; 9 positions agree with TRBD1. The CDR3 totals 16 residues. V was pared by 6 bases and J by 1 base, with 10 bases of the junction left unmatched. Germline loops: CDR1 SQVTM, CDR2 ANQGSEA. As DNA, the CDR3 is TGCAGCGTGGGGCGAGACAGGGGGAGTTCTGGAAACACCATATATTTT. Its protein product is CSVGRDRGSSGNTIYF.

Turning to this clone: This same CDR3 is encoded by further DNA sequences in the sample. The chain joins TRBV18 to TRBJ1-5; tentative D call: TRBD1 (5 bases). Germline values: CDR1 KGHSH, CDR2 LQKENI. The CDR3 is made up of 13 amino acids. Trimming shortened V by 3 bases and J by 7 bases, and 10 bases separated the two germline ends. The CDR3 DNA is TGTGCCAGCTCACCGGGGGGAAACCAGCCCCAGCATTTT. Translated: CASSPGGNQPQHF.

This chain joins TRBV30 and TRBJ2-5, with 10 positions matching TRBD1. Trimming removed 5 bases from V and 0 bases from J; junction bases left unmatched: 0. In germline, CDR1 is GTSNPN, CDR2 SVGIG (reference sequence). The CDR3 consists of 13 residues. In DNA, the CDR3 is TGTGCCTGGGGGACAGGGGACCAAGAGACCCAGTACTTC. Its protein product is CAWGTGDQETQYF.

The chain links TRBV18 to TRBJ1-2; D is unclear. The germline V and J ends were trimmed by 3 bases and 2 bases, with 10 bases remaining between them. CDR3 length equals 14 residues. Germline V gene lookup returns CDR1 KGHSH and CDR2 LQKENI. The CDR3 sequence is CASSPIGDNYGYTF. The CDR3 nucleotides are TGTGCCAGCTCACCTATAGGCGACAACTATGGCTACACCTTC.

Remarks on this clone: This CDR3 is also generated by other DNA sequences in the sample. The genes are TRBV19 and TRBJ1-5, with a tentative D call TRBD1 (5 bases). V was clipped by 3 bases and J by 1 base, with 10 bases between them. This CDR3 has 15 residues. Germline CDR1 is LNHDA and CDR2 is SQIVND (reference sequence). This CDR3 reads CASSIQGRSNQPQHF. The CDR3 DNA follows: TGTGCCAGTAGTATCCAGGGAAGGAGCAATCAGCCCCAGCATTTT.

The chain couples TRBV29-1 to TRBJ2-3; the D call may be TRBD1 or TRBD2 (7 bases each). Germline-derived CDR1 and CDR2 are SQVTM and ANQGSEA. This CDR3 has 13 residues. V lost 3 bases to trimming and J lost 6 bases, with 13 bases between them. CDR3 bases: TGCAGCGTTGAGCGCCAGGGGGGGGATACGCAGTATTTT. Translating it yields CSVERQGGDTQYF.

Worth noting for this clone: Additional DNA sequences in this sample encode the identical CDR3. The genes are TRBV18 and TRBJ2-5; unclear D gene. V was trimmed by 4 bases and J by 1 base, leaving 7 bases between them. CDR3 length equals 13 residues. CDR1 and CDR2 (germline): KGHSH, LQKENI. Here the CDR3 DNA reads TGTGCCAGCTCACTAGGATTCCAAGAGACCCAGTACTTC. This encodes CASSLGFQETQYF.

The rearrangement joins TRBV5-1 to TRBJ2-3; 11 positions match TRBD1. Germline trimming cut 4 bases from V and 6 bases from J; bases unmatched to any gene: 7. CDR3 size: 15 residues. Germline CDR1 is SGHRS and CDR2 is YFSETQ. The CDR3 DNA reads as TGCGCCAGCAGCGCCGGGACAGGGGGGCAGGATACGCAGTATTTT. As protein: CASSAGTGGQDTQYF.

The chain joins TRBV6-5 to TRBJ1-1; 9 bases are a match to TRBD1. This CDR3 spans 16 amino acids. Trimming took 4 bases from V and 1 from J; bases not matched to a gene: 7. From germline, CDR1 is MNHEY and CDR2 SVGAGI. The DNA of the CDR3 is TGTGCCAGCAGTTCCAGGGGACAGGGAAAGAACACTGAAGCTTTCTTT. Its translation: CASSSRGQGKNTEAFF.